The T cell receptor beta chain described here comes from a study of Graves' ophthalmopathy and Graves' hyperthyroidism. Investigators amplified TCR beta CDR3 regions from RNA transcripts. First-round RT-PCR relied on HTBI primers, and a second-round multiplex PCR came next. MiXCR, run by TCRdb on the multiplex PCR reads, gives a single entry per CDR3 protein. The sample carries around 170,000 distinct CDR3 sequences, over 35% recorded once. Details on this clonotype: The junction departs from the called germline gene at one end, perhaps through a read error.

The sample was peripheral blood. The sequence derives from a middle-aged woman with Graves' ophthalmopathy.

This chain's CDR3 is CASSYSSYTPGPNVF. CDR3 DNA: TGTGCCAGCAGTTACTCTTCCTACACTCCGGGCCCCAATGTTTTC. This chain joins TRBV6-5 and TRBJ2-7; D gene uncertain. CDR1 and CDR2 (germline): MNHEY, SVGAGI. CDR3 length: 15 residues.